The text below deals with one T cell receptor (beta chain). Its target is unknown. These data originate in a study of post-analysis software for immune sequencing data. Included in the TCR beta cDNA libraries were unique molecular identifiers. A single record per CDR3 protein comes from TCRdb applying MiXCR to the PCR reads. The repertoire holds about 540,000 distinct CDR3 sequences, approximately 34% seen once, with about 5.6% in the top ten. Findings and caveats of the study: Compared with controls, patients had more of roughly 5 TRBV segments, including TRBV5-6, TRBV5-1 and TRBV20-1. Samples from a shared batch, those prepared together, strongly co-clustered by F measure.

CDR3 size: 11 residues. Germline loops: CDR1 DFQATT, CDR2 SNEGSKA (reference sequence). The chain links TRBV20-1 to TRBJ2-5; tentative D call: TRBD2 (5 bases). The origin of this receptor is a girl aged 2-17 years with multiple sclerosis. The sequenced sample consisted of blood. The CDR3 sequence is CSRTFQETQYF. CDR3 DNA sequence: TGCAGCAGGACTTTCCAAGAGACCCAGTACTTC.